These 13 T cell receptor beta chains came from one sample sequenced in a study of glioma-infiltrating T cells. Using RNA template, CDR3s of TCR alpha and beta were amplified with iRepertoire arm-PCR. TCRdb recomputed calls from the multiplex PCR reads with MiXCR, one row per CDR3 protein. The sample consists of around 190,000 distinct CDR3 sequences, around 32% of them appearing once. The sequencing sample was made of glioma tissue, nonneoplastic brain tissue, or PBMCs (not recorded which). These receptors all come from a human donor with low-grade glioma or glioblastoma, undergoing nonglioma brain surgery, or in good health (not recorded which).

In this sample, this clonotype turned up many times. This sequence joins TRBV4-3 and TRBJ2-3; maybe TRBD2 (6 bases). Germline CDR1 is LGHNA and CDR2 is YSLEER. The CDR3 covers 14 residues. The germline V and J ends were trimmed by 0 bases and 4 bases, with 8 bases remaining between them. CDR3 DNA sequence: TGCGCCAGCAGCCAAGATGGGAGGCCAGATACGCAGTATTTT. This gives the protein CASSQDGRPDTQYF.

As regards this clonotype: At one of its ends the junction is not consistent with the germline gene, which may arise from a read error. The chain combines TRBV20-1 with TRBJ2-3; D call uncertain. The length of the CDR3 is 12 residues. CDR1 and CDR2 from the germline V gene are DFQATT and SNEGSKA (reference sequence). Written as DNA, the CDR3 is TGCCGTGCTCTCCCTCACCCAGATCCGAAGTCTTTT. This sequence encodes CRALPHPDPKSF.

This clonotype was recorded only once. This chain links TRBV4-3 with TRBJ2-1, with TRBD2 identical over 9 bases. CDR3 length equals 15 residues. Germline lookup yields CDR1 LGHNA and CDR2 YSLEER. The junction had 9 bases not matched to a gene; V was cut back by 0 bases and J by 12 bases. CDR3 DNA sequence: TGCGCCAGCAGCCAAGAGCTAGCGGGAATTTCTTTGCAGTTCTTC. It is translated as CASSQELAGISLQFF.

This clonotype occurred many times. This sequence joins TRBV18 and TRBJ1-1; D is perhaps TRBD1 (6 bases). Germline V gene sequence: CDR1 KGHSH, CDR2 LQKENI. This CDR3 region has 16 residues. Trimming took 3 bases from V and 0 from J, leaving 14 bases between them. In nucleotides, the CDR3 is TGTGCCAGCTCACCGTACGCGGACAGATTGAACACTGAAGCTTTCTTT. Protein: CASSPYADRLNTEAFF. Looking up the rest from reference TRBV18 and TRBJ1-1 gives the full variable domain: NAGVMQNPRHLVRRRGQEARLRCSPMKGHSHVYWYRQLPEEGLKFMVYLQKENIIDESGMPKERFSAEFPKEGPSILRIQQVVRGDSAAYFCASSPYADRLNTEAFFGQGTRLTVV.

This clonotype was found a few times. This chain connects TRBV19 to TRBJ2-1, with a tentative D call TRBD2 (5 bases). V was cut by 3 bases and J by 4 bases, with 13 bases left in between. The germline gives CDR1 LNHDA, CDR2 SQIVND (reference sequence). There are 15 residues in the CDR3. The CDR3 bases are TGTGCCAGTAGTATGGGCGGGTCCGCGTACAATGAGCAGTTCTTC. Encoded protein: CASSMGGSAYNEQFF.

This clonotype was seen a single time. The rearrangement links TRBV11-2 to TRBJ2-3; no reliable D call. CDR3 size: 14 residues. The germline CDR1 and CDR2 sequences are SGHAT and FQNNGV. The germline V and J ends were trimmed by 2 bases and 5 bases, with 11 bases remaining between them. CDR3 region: CASSLLIRIDTQYF. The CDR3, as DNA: TGTGCCAGCAGCTTACTGATTCGCATAGATACGCAGTATTTT.

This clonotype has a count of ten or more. The CDR3 nucleotides are TGTGCCAGCACGGGACTTCGAGAGACCCAGTACTTC. Encoded protein: CASTGLRETQYF. This chain uses TRBV6-2 or TRBV6-3 with TRBJ2-5; TRBD2 might be the D (6 bases). Germline V gene sequence: CDR1 MNHEY, CDR2 SVGEGT. This CDR3 has 12 amino acids. Trimming removed 7 bases at V and 4 bases at J, with 10 bases between.

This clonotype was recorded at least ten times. The CDR3 region has the DNA TGTGCCAGCAGTGGCGGACAGATCACAGATACGCAGTATTTT. It is translated as CASSGGQITDTQYF. The V and J genes are TRBV5-4 and TRBJ2-3; D perhaps matches TRBD1 (6 bases). Trimming pared 5 bases from V and 2 bases from J, leaving 12 bases between. The CDR3 spans 14 residues. CDR1 is SGHNT and CDR2 is YYREEE in the germline V gene (reference sequence).

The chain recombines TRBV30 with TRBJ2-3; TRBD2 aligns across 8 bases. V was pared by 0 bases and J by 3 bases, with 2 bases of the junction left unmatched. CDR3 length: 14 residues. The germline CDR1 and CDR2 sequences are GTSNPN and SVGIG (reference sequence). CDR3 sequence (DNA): TGTGCCTGGAGTGTAGGCGGGAGGACAGATACGCAGTATTTT. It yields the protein CAWSVGGRTDTQYF.

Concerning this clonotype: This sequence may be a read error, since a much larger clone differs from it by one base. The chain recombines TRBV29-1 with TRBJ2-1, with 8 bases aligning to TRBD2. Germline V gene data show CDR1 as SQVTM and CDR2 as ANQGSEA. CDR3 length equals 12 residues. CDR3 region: CSVESGSAEKFF. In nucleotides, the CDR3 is TGCAGCGTTGAAAGCGGGAGCGCTGAGAAGTTCTTC.

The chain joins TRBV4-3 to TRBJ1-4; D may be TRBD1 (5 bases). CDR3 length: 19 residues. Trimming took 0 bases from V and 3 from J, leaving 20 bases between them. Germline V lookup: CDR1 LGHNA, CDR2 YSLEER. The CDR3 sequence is CASSQDWGAGRGSNEKLFF. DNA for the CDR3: TGCGCCAGCAGCCAAGATTGGGGTGCAGGTCGGGGCTCTAATGAAAAACTGTTTTTT.

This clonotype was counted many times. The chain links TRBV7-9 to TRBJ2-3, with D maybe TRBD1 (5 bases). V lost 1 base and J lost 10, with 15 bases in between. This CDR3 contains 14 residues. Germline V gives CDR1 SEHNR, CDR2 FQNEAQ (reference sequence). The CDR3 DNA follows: TGTGCCAGCAGCTTAGTCTCAGGGCTAGGTTCGCAGTATTTT. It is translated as CASSLVSGLGSQYF.

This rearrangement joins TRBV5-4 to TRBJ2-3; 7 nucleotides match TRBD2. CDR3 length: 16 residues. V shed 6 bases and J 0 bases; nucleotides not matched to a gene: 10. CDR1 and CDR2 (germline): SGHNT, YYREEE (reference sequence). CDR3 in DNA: TGTGCCAGCATATCAAGTGGGAGGGCGAGCACAGATACGCAGTATTTT. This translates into CASISSGRASTDTQYF.